This TCR beta chain originates from a study of blood T cell repertoires in COVID-19. Germline CDR1 SGHRS, CDR2 YFSETQ. Trimming took 0 bases from V and 8 from J; bases not matched to a gene: 8. CDR3 size: 16 residues. Data came from immunoSEQ multiplex PCR; TCRdb stores just in-frame clones and leaves some out. The sample has 55,000 to 80,000 clones, roughly 80% seen once. The source is a man between 65 and 79 years old with acute or convalescent COVID-19. The chain couples TRBV5-1 to TRBJ2-1; 10 nucleotides align to TRBD2. Sequenced material: peripheral blood. DNA for the CDR3: TGCGCCAGCAGCTTGGCCGGGGGGACTAGCGTTTATGAGCAGTTCTTC. The encoded protein is CASSLAGGTSVYEQFF.